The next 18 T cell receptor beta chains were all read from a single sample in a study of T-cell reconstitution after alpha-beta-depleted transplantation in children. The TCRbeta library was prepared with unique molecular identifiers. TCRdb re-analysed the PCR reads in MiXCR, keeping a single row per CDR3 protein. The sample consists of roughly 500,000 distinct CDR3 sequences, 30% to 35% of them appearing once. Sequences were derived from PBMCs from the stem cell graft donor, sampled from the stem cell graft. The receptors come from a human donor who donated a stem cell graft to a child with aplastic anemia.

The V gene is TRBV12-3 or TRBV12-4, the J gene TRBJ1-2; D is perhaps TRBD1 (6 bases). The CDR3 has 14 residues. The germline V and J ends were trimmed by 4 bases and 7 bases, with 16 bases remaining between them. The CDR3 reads CASSWDIPRGGYTF. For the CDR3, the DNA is TGTGCCAGCAGTTGGGACATCCCTCGGGGTGGCTACACCTTC.

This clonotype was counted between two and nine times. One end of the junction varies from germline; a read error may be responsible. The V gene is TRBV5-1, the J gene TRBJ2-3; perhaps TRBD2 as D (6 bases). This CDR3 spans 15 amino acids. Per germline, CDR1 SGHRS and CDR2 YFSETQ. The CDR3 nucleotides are TGTGCCAGCAGCTTAGGCAGCGGGAGCACAGATACGCAGTATTTT. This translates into CASSLGSGSTDTQYF. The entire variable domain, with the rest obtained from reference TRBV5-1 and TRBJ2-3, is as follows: KAGVTQTPRYLIKTRGQQVTLSCSPISGHRSVSWYQQTPGQGLQFLFEYFSETQRNKGNFPGRFSGRQFSNSRSEMNVSTLELGDSALYLCASSLGSGSTDTQYFGPGTRLTVL.

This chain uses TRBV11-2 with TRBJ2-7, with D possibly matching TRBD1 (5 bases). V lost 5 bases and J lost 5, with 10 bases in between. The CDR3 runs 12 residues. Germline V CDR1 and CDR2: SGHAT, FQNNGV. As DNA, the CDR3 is TGTGCCAGCAGCCCCGACAGAAACGAGCAGTACTTC. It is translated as CASSPDRNEQYF. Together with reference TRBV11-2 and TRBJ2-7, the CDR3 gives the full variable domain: EAGVAQSPRYKIIEKRQSVAFWCNPISGHATLYWYQQILGQGPKLLIQFQNNGVVDDSQLPKDRFSAERLKGVDSTLKIQPAKLEDSAVYLCASSPDRNEQYFGPGTRLTVT.

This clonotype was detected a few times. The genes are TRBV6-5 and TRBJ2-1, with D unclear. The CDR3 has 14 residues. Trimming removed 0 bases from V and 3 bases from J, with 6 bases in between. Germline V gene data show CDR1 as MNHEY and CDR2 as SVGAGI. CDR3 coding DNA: TGTGCCAGCAGTTACTCGACACACTACAATGAGCAGTTCTTC. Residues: CASSYSTHYNEQFF.

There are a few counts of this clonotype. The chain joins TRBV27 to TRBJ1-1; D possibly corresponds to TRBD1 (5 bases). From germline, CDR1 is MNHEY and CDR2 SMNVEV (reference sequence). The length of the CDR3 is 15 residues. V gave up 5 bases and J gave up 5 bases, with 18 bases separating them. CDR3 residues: CASSLNGRRATEAFF. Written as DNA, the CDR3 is TGTGCCAGCAGTCTTAATGGCCGCAGGGCGACTGAAGCTTTCTTT.

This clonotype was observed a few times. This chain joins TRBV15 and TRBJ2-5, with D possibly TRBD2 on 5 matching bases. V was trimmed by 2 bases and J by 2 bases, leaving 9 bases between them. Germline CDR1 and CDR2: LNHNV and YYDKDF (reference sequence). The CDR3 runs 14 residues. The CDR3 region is CATSRRAVQETQYF. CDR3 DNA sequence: TGTGCCACCAGCAGACGAGCGGTTCAAGAGACCCAGTACTTC. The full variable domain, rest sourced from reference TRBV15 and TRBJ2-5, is DAMVIQNPRYQVTQFGKPVTLSCSQTLNHNVMYWYQQKSSQAPKLLFHYYDKDFNNEADTPDNFQSRRPNTSFCFLDIRSPGLGDTAMYLCATSRRAVQETQYFGPGTRLLVL.

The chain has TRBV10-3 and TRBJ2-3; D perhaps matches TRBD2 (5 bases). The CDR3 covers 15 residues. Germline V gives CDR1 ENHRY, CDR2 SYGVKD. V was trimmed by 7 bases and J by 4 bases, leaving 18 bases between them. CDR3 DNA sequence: TGTGCCATCACTTCGGGCCCTAGCCGCGCAGATACGCAGTATTTT. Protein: CAITSGPSRADTQYF.

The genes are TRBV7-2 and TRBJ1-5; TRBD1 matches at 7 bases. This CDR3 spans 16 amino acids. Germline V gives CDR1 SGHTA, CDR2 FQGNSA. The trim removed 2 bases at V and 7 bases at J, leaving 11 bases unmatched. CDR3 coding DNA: TGTGCCAGCAGCTTAAGGCAGGGGGTTAATGGGCAGCCCCAGCATTTT. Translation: CASSLRQGVNGQPQHF.

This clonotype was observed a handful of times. CDR3 nucleotide sequence: TGCGCCAGCAGCTTGCCCGGACTAGCGGGAGCGGCTTACAATGAGCAGTTCTTC. Protein product: CASSLPGLAGAAYNEQFF. The chain has TRBV5-1 and TRBJ2-1; TRBD2 matches 13 bases. This CDR3 region has 18 residues. V gave up 1 base and J gave up 4 bases; unmatched junction bases: 8. Germline loops: CDR1 SGHRS, CDR2 YFSETQ.

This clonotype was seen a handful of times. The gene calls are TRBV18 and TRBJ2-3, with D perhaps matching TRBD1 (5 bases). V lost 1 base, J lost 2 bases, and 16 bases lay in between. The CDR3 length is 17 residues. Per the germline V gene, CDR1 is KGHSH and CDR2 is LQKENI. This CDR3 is CASSPRPNRRYTDTQYF. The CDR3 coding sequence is TGTGCCAGCTCACCACGCCCCAACAGGAGATACACAGATACGCAGTATTTT.

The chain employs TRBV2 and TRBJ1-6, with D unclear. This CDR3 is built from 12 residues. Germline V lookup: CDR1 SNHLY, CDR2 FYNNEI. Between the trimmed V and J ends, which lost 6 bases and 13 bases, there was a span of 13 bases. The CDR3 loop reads CASRLPDRPLHF. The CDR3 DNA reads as TGTGCCAGCAGACTACCGGACCGTCCCCTCCACTTT.

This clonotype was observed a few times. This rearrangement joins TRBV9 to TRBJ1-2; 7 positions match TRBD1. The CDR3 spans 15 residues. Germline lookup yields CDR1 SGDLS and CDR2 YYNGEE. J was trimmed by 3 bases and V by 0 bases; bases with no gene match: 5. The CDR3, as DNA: TGTGCCAGCAGCGTAGGGGAAGGGACAGACTATGGCTACACCTTC. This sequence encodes CASSVGEGTDYGYTF. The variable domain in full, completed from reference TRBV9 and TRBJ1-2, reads DSGVTQTPKHLITATGQRVTLRCSPRSGDLSVYWYQQSLDQGLQFLIQYYNGEERAKGNILERFSAQQFPDLHSELNLSSLELGDSALYFCASSVGEGTDYGYTFGSGTRLTVV.

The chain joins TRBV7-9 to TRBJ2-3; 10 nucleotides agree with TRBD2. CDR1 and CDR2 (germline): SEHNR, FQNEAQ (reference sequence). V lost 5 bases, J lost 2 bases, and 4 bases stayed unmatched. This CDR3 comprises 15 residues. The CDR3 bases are TGTGCCAGCAGCGGACTAGCGGACTACACAGATACGCAGTATTTT. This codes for CASSGLADYTDTQYF. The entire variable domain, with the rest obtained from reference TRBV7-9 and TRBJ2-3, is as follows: DTGVSQNPRHKITKRGQNVTFRCDPISEHNRLYWYRQTLGQGPEFLTYFQNEAQLEKSRLLSDRFSAERPKGSFSTLEIQRTEQGDSAMYLCASSGLADYTDTQYFGPGTRLTVL.

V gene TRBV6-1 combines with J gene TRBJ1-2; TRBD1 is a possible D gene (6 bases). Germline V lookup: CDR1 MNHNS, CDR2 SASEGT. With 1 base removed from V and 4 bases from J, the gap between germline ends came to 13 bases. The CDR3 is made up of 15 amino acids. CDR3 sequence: CASSEGTGGSYGYTF. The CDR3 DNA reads TGTGCCAGCAGTGAAGGAACCGGGGGCAGCTATGGCTACACCTTC.

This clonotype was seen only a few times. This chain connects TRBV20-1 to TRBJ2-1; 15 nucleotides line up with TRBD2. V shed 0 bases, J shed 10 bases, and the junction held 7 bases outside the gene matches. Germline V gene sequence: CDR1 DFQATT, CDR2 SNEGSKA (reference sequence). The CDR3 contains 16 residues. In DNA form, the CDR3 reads TGCAGTGCTAGAGACCAGGGACTAGCGGGAGGACGCGAGCAGTTCTTC. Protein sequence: CSARDQGLAGGREQFF.

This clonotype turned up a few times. In DNA form, the CDR3 reads TGCGCCAGCAGCCCTAAAGAGGGGAGGGATCGAGAGACCCAGTACTTC. Its protein is CASSPKEGRDRETQYF. This chain links TRBV4-3 with TRBJ2-5, with TRBD2 matching over 7 bases. CDR3 size: 16 residues. The ends lost 4 bases at V and 4 bases at J; junction bases unmatched: 12. CDR1 is LGHNA and CDR2 is YSLEER in the germline V gene.

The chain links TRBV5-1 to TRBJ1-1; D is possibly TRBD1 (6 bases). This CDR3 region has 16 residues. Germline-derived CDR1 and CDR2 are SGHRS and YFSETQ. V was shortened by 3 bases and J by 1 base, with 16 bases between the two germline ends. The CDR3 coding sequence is TGCGCCAGCAGCTCCATCGTAACAGGGCCGAACACTGAAGCTTTCTTT. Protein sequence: CASSSIVTGPNTEAFF.

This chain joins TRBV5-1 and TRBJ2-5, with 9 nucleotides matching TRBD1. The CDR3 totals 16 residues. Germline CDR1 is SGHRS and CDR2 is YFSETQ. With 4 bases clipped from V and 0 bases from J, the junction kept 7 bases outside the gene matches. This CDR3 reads CASSTSTGGYQETQYF. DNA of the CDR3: TGCGCCAGCAGCACCTCGACAGGGGGTTACCAAGAGACCCAGTACTTC.